What follows is one T cell receptor beta chain and its context. What it recognizes is unknown. Repertoires were sampled repeatedly during chemoradiotherapy. This sample is part of a study of chemoradiotherapy in HPV16-positive cancers. Overall study results and limits: Candidate HPV-specific clones and E7-related TCR motifs grew in tumor during treatment.

Method: immunoSEQ multiplex PCR; TCRdb's copy keeps in-frame clones and lacks some. The sample includes tens of thousands of clones, nearly 90% of them seen just once. This CDR3 region has 17 residues. The V gene's germline CDR1 is LNHDA and CDR2 SQIVND (reference sequence). The V and J ends lost 1 base and 2 bases, in that order; junction bases with no gene match: 9. This receptor was identified in a human donor with HPV-associated anogenital cancer. The rearrangement uses TRBV19 and TRBJ1-2; 8 positions match TRBD1. The material sequenced was blood, taken from a patient who underwent chemoradiotherapy. The CDR3 reads CASSIGQWTGQNYGYTF. CDR3 nucleotide sequence: TGTGCCAGTAGTATAGGCCAATGGACAGGGCAGAACTATGGCTACACCTTC.